The rows below give T cell receptor beta chains drawn from one sample of a study of blood T cell repertoires in COVID-19. Measured with immunoSEQ multiplex PCR; TCRdb has only the in-frame clones, and not every one. This table holds roughly 40,000 clones, about 86% found once. The sequencing sample was made of peripheral blood. Source of these receptors: a man aged 65 to 85 with acute or convalescent COVID-19. The CDR3 runs from the conserved cysteine through the conserved F or W. D genes are given only for firm matches. Clone size is given for some rows only: seen once, a few or many times, or a class if the clone is expanded.

v_gene	d_gene	j_gene	abundance	CDR3aa	CDR3nt
TRBV3-1/TRBV3-2	TRBD2	TRBJ2-1	.	CASSQERGDNEQFF	TGTGCCAGCAGCCAGGAACGGGGGGACAATGAGCAGTTCTTC
TRBV6-5	.	TRBJ1-6	.	CASKLRGSPLHF	TGTGCCAGCAAACTCAGAGGTTCACCCCTCCACTTT
TRBV6-4	.	TRBJ1-1	.	CASSAGGNTEAFF	TGTGCCAGCAGTGCGGGGGGGAACACTGAAGCTTTCTTT
TRBV7-2	TRBD1	TRBJ1-5	once	CASSSGQGDQPQHF	TGTGCCAGCAGCTCGGGACAGGGGGATCAGCCCCAGCATTTT
TRBV19	.	TRBJ1-4	once	CASSLSSQTTNEKLFF	TGTGCCAGTAGTCTCTCCTCACAGACAACTAATGAAAAACTGTTTTTT
TRBV11-2	.	TRBJ1-4	.	CASSREKGVGEKLFF	TGTGCCAGCAGCCGCGAGAAGGGGGTTGGGGAAAAACTGTTTTTT
TRBV20-1	.	TRBJ2-5	once	CSASADSQETQYF	TGCAGTGCTAGTGCGGACTCCCAAGAGACCCAGTACTTC
TRBV4-2	TRBD1	TRBJ2-2	.	CASSQETPGQGLWNTGELFF	TGTGCCAGCAGCCAAGAAACACCGGGACAGGGATTATGGAACACCGGGGAGCTGTTTTTT
TRBV5-4	TRBD2	TRBJ2-7	once	CASSLDGGRPYEQYF	TGTGCCAGCAGCTTGGACGGCGGGAGGCCCTACGAGCAGTACTTC
TRBV5-1	TRBD2	TRBJ2-5	.	CASSWTRGGWEETQYF	TGCGCCAGCAGCTGGACTCGCGGGGGGTGGGAGGAGACCCAGTACTTC
TRBV18	TRBD1	TRBJ1-4	.	CASSPPTGGDEKLFF	TGTGCCAGCTCACCACCAACAGGGGGCGACGAAAAACTGTTTTTT
TRBV3-1/TRBV3-2	.	TRBJ1-1	.	CASSQAGDTEAFF	TGTGCCAGCAGCCAGGCAGGGGACACTGAAGCTTTCTTT
TRBV30	TRBD1	TRBJ1-1	few	CAWSGLTGGITEAFF	TGTGCCTGGAGTGGCCTTACAGGGGGCATCACTGAAGCTTTCTTT
TRBV5-1	.	TRBJ1-5	.	CASRWESNQPQHF	TGCGCCAGCAGGTGGGAGAGCAATCAGCCCCAGCATTTT
TRBV5-6	TRBD1	TRBJ2-2	.	CASSLGTGRTGELFF	TGTGCCAGCAGCCTGGGGACAGGTCGGACCGGGGAGCTGTTTTTT
TRBV27	TRBD2	TRBJ2-7	.	CASSLSGRAGTYEQYF	TGTGCCAGCAGTTTATCCGGCCGAGCGGGAACCTACGAGCAGTACTTC
TRBV5-4	.	TRBJ1-6	.	CASSLRGGGGNSPLHF	TGTGCCAGCAGCTTGAGGGGAGGGGGGGGCAATTCACCCCTCCACTTT
TRBV30	TRBD2	TRBJ2-7	.	CAWSVLSLAGAHEQYF	TGTGCCTGGAGTGTACTTTCCCTAGCGGGAGCTCACGAGCAGTACTTC
TRBV7-2	.	TRBJ1-1	.	CASSLRMGGALNTEAFF	TGTGCCAGCAGCTTAAGGATGGGGGGTGCGTTGAACACTGAAGCTTTCTTT
TRBV7-2	.	TRBJ1-4	.	CASSLVVGPGGKLFF	TGTGCCAGCAGCTTAGTGGTGGGGCCGGGGGGAAAACTGTTTTTT
TRBV14	TRBD2	TRBJ2-7	.	CASSQGLTSGRAYEQYF	TGTGCCAGCAGCCAAGGCCTCACTAGCGGGCGAGCCTACGAGCAGTACTTC
TRBV4-2	.	TRBJ1-1	once	CASSQDQADVNTEAFF	TGTGCCAGCAGCCAAGATCAGGCCGACGTGAACACTGAAGCTTTCTTT
TRBV5-8	.	TRBJ2-7	.	CASSARQLEQYF	TGTGCCAGCAGCGCCCGACAGCTCGAGCAGTACTTC
TRBV5-1	TRBD2	TRBJ2-5	once	CASSLTTRGGGETQYF	TGCGCCAGCAGCTTAACTACTCGCGGGGGGGGAGAGACCCAGTACTTC
TRBV7-2	TRBD2	TRBJ2-3	.	CASSLRTSGILTDTQYF	TGTGCCAGCAGCTTAAGGACTAGCGGAATTCTCACAGATACGCAGTATTTT
TRBV28	TRBD1	TRBJ2-7	.	CASRFRDSYRF	TGTGCCAGCAGATTCAGGGACAGTTACCGCTTC
TRBV12-3/TRBV12-4	.	TRBJ2-7	few	CASTSGTLGEQYF	TGTGCCAGCACCTCCGGGACTTTGGGTGAGCAGTACTTC
TRBV18	TRBD1	TRBJ1-2	.	CASSPSGQSLEDTF	TGTGCCAGCTCACCTTCGGGACAGAGCCTAGAGGACACCTTC
TRBV15	.	TRBJ2-1	.	CATGSRYEQFF	TGTGCCACCGGCAGTCGTTATGAGCAGTTCTTC
TRBV6-2/TRBV6-3	.	TRBJ1-5	.	CASSASPGGGDQPQHF	TGTGCCAGCAGTGCCTCACCCGGTGGGGGGGATCAGCCCCAGCATTTT
TRBV3-1/TRBV3-2	.	TRBJ1-2	few	CASSPSPTVGYGYTF	TGTGCCAGCAGCCCTTCCCCGACAGTGGGCTATGGCTACACCTTC
TRBV3-1/TRBV3-2	.	TRBJ2-7	.	CASSQVQRSYEQYF	TGTGCCAGCAGCCAAGTGCAGCGAAGCTACGAGCAGTACTTC
TRBV29-1	.	TRBJ2-7	.	CSVTAGREQYF	TGCAGCGTTACAGCAGGGCGAGAGCAGTACTTC
TRBV14	TRBD2	TRBJ2-1	.	CASSQGVGLASLGEQFF	TGTGCCAGCAGCCAAGGGGTTGGACTAGCGAGTCTAGGTGAGCAGTTCTTC
TRBV19	TRBD1	TRBJ1-1	.	CASTSTGMGMNTEAFF	TGTGCCAGTACCTCGACAGGGATGGGCATGAACACTGAAGCTTTCTTT
TRBV7-6	TRBD1	TRBJ1-2	.	CASSPDRVGYTF	TGTGCCAGCAGCCCGGACAGGGTAGGCTACACCTTC
TRBV7-2	.	TRBJ1-5	.	CASSAGLRGSNQPQHF	TGTGCCAGCAGCGCGGGACTTCGAGGGAGCAATCAGCCCCAGCATTTT
TRBV9	.	TRBJ1-6	.	CASSVEVGSDSPLHF	TGTGCCAGCAGCGTAGAAGTAGGGAGTGATTCACCCCTCCACTTT
TRBV7-8	.	TRBJ2-3	.	CASSLAGHLSTDTQYF	TGTGCCAGCAGCTTAGCGGGACACCTTAGCACAGATACGCAGTATTTT
TRBV28	TRBD1	TRBJ1-2	.	CASSLSTGGPYGYTF	TGTGCCAGCAGTTTATCCACAGGGGGCCCCTATGGCTACACCTTC
TRBV14	TRBD1	TRBJ1-2	.	CASSQGLGGYYGYTF	TGTGCCAGCAGCCAGGGCCTAGGGGGCTACTATGGCTACACCTTC
TRBV7-8	.	TRBJ2-5	.	CASSGSNQETQYF	TGTGCCAGCAGCGGTAGTAACCAAGAGACCCAGTACTTC
TRBV3-1/TRBV3-2	.	TRBJ1-4	.	CASSPFTGSNEKLFF	TGTGCCAGCAGCCCATTTACAGGGTCTAATGAAAAACTGTTTTTT
TRBV28	TRBD1	TRBJ1-1	.	CASSLGQTVNTEAFF	TGTGCCAGCAGCTTGGGACAGACGGTGAACACTGAAGCTTTCTTT
TRBV7-3	TRBD2	TRBJ2-3	.	CAWSLGLAGPDTQYF	TGTGCCTGGAGCTTGGGTCTAGCGGGGCCAGATACGCAGTATTTT
TRBV14	TRBD1	TRBJ2-7	few	CASSLGQGNEQYF	TGTGCCAGCAGCCTCGGACAGGGGAACGAGCAGTACTTC
TRBV4-1	.	TRBJ1-4	.	CASRPSQGENEKLFF	TGCGCCAGCAGACCATCACAGGGTGAGAATGAAAAACTGTTTTTT
TRBV18	.	TRBJ1-6	.	CASSPDSSYNSPLHF	TGTGCCAGCTCACCGGACAGCTCCTATAATTCACCCCTCCACTTT
TRBV19	.	TRBJ1-6	.	CATMGVFNSPLHF	TGTGCCACCATGGGAGTCTTCAATTCACCCCTCCACTTT
TRBV3-1/TRBV3-2	TRBD1	TRBJ1-1	.	CASSHPTGLETEAFF	TGTGCCAGCAGCCACCCGACAGGGCTGGAAACTGAAGCTTTCTTT
TRBV11-2	.	TRBJ2-7	.	CASSLGLAGQYF	TGTGCCAGCAGCTTAGGTCTGGCGGGGCAGTACTTC
TRBV5-1	TRBD1	TRBJ1-5	few	CASSLSGGRDQPQHF	TGCGCCAGCAGCTTGTCAGGGGGCCGGGATCAGCCCCAGCATTTT
TRBV5-4	.	TRBJ2-5	.	CASSLPQGQETQYF	TGTGCCAGCAGCCTCCCCCAGGGGCAAGAGACCCAGTACTTC
TRBV4-2	TRBD2	TRBJ2-3	.	CASSQGSSGGHTDTQYF	TGTGCCAGCAGCCAAGGTTCTAGCGGGGGCCATACAGATACGCAGTATTTT